These 9 T cell receptor beta chains came from one sample sequenced in a study of T cells in Graves' hyperthyroidism and ophthalmopathy. Amplified regions were TCR beta CDR3 sequences from RNA transcripts. First-round RT-PCR targeting the TCR CDR3 was performed with the HTBI primer set. One entry per CDR3 protein results from TCRdb running MiXCR on the multiplex PCR reads. In the table there are over 250,000 distinct CDR3 sequences, about an eighth of which are singletons. The source material was blood. Receptors originate from a middle-aged woman with Graves' ophthalmopathy.

This clonotype was detected many times. This sequence joins TRBV19 and TRBJ2-1; D might be TRBD2 (6 bases). The V gene's germline CDR1 is LNHDA and CDR2 SQIVND (reference sequence). The CDR3 has 15 amino acids. Trimming pared 3 bases from V and 4 bases from J, leaving 13 bases between. The chain's CDR3 is CASSIRLGGYNEQFF. The CDR3 nucleotides are TGTGCCAGTAGTATTCGGCTGGGAGGATACAATGAGCAGTTCTTC.

This clonotype was observed at least ten times. The rearrangement uses TRBV6-1 and TRBJ2-7; D is undetermined. The CDR3 sequence is 14 residues long. Germline V lookup: CDR1 MNHNS, CDR2 SASEGT. Trimming took 1 base from V and 0 from J, leaving 7 bases between them. CDR3 amino acids: CASSEDIRSYEQYF. In nucleotides, the CDR3 is TGTGCCAGCAGTGAAGACATTCGCTCCTACGAGCAGTACTTC.

This clonotype was counted at least ten times. CDR3 region: CASTGYDSPLHF. CDR3 DNA sequence: TGTGCCAGCACGGGGTATGATTCACCCCTCCACTTT. The chain recombines TRBV27 with TRBJ1-6; no clear D. CDR1 and CDR2 (germline): MNHEY, SMNVEV (reference sequence). Trimming cost V 7 bases and J 8 bases, with 9 bases left between them. The CDR3 consists of 12 residues.

This clonotype showed up many times. The chain recombines TRBV7-8 with TRBJ2-7; the match to TRBD2 covers 12 bases. V was pared by 0 bases and J by 4 bases, with 10 bases of the junction left unmatched. The CDR3 totals 18 residues. CDR1 and CDR2 (germline): SGHVS, FQNEAQ. The CDR3 DNA follows: TGTGCCAGCAGCTTAGCGAAAAAGACTAGCGGGAGAGAATACGAGCAGTACTTC. Protein: CASSLAKKTSGREYEQYF.

There are a few counts of this clonotype. This chain connects TRBV10-3 to TRBJ2-3, with a weak D call TRBD2 (5 bases). This CDR3 contains 16 residues. V gave up 3 bases and J gave up 5 bases, with 18 bases separating them. The germline V gene encodes CDR1 ENHRY and CDR2 SYGVKD. CDR3 nucleotides: TGTGCCATCAGTGATAGCGATCGAGGTTATCTAGATACGCAGTATTTT. As protein: CAISDSDRGYLDTQYF.

The V and J genes are TRBV27 and TRBJ1-1, with D perhaps matching TRBD1 (5 bases). Germline assignment: CDR1 MNHEY and CDR2 SMNVEV (reference sequence). The V and J ends lost 10 bases and 5 bases respectively, with 11 bases between them. CDR3 length: 11 residues. The CDR3 DNA reads as TGTGCCACTGGTAGGGGTACTGAAGCTTTCTTT. Its translation: CATGRGTEAFF.

The sample holds many counts of this clonotype. The J gene is TRBJ2-7, the V gene TRBV20-1; 8 nucleotides line up with TRBD1. The V gene end was trimmed by 6 bases and the J gene end by 5 bases; junction bases not matched to a gene: 6. Looked up from germline, CDR1 is DFQATT and CDR2 is SNEGSKA (reference sequence). The CDR3 covers 12 residues. CDR3 residues: CSADGQGHEQYF. Written as DNA, the CDR3 is TGCAGTGCAGACGGACAGGGCCACGAGCAGTACTTC.

Ten or more counts support this clonotype. V is TRBV6-1 and J is TRBJ2-1, with D possibly matching TRBD2 (5 bases). Germline V lookup: CDR1 MNHNS, CDR2 SASEGT. V shed 3 bases and J shed 4 bases, with 13 bases lying between them. This CDR3 spans 15 amino acids. DNA of the CDR3: TGTGCCAGCAGTGAGTGGGAGAGGGTTTACAATGAGCAGTTCTTC. Its protein is CASSEWERVYNEQFF.

V gene TRBV30 combines with J gene TRBJ2-1; D is ambiguous. The CDR3 totals 14 residues. Trimming pared 3 bases from V and 4 bases from J, leaving 13 bases between. Germline assignment: CDR1 GTSNPN and CDR2 SVGIG (reference sequence). The CDR3 DNA reads as TGTGCCTGGAGCCCCACAATCCGGTACAATGAGCAGTTCTTC. Amino acid sequence: CAWSPTIRYNEQFF.